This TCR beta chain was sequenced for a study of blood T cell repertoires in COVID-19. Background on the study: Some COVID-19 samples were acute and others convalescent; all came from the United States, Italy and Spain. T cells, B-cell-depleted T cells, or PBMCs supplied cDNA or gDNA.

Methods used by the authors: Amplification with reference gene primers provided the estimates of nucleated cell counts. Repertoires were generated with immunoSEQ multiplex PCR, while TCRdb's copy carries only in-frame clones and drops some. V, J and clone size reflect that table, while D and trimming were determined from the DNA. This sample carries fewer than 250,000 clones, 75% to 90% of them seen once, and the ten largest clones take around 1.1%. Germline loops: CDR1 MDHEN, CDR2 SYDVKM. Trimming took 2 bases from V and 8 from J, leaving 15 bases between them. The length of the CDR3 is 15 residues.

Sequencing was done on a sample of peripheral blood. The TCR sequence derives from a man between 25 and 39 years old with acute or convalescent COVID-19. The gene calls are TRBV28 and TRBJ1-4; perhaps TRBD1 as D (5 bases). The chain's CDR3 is CASSLNGQGEEKLFF. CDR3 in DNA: TGTGCCAGCAGTTTAAATGGGCAGGGCGAAGAAAAACTGTTTTTT.